Presented here are 32 T cell receptor beta chains from one specimen sequenced in a study of blood T cell repertoires in COVID-19. Sequencing used immunoSEQ multiplex PCR; TCRdb keeps in-frame clones, though not all of them. Of some 69,000 clones in the sample, about nine tenths were seen once. Sequencing was done on a sample of peripheral blood. The receptors come from a man aged 50 to 59 with COVID-19, enrolled during active disease.

The chain couples TRBV19 to TRBJ1-5; 8 nucleotides match TRBD1. Germline V lookup: CDR1 LNHDA, CDR2 SQIVND (reference sequence). The CDR3 length is 15 residues. V shed 4 bases, J shed 5 bases, and the junction held 7 bases outside the gene matches. The CDR3 DNA reads as TGTGCCAGTAGTACCCTAGGACAGGGTTATCAGCCCCAGCATTTT. Residues: CASSTLGQGYQPQHF.

CDR3 DNA sequence: TGCGCCAGCGCCTACGAGTCGGGACTAACACAGACCCAGTACTTC. Protein sequence: CASAYESGLTQTQYF. The gene calls are TRBV5-1 and TRBJ2-5; 7 bases align to TRBD2. CDR1 and CDR2 (germline): SGHRS, YFSETQ. Unmatched junction bases numbered 15, after V lost 7 bases and J lost 6 bases. The length of the CDR3 is 15 residues.

The V call is TRBV6-5, the J call TRBJ1-1; no definite D call. The CDR3 length is 12 residues. Deletions cut 4 bases from V and 5 bases from J, with 8 bases between. Per the germline V gene, CDR1 is MNHEY and CDR2 is SVGAGI. CDR3 nucleotide sequence: TGTGCCAGCAGTTCATCTCGGACTGAAGCTTTCTTT. Protein: CASSSSRTEAFF.

This clone is a singleton in its sample. This chain links TRBV18 with TRBJ2-7, with TRBD2 matching over 10 bases. Looked up from germline, CDR1 is KGHSH and CDR2 is LQKENI. V shed 3 bases and J 5 bases; nucleotides not matched to a gene: 7. The CDR3 is 15 amino acids. The CDR3 DNA is TGTGCCAGCTCACCCTTAAGCGGGAGGGCCAACGAGCAGTACTTC. The encoded protein is CASSPLSGRANEQYF.

The chain uses TRBV5-1 and TRBJ2-6; unclear D gene. The CDR3 is made up of 14 amino acids. V was trimmed by 3 bases and J by 0 bases, leaving 4 bases between them. Germline CDR1 and CDR2: SGHRS and YFSETQ. As DNA, the CDR3 is TGCGCCAGCAGCTCGGGCTCTGGGGCCAACGTCCTGACTTTC. Translating it yields CASSSGSGANVLTF. The variable domain in full, completed from reference TRBV5-1 and TRBJ2-6, reads KAGVTQTPRYLIKTRGQQVTLSCSPISGHRSVSWYQQTPGQGLQFLFEYFSETQRNKGNFPGRFSGRQFSNSRSEMNVSTLELGDSALYLCASSSGSGANVLTFGAGSRLTVL.

This chain uses TRBV5-1 with TRBJ2-2; no definite D call. The CDR3 has 14 residues. V was shortened by 6 bases and J by 2 bases, with 11 bases between the two germline ends. Germline values: CDR1 SGHRS, CDR2 YFSETQ. CDR3 region: CASTERVNTGELFF. In DNA form, the CDR3 reads TGCGCCAGCACAGAGCGCGTAAACACCGGGGAGCTGTTTTTT.

V and J are TRBV13 and TRBJ2-3; D is possibly TRBD2 (6 bases). Trimming cost V 5 bases and J 2 bases, with 17 bases left between them. The germline CDR1 and CDR2 sequences are PRHDT and FYEKMQ (reference sequence). CDR3 length: 16 residues. This chain's CDR3 is CASSHQGASVTDTQYF. The CDR3 bases are TGTGCCAGCAGCCACCAGGGCGCTAGCGTCACAGATACGCAGTATTTT. Combining the CDR3 with reference TRBV13 and TRBJ2-3 gives the whole variable domain AAGVIQSPRHLIKEKRETATLKCYPIPRHDTVYWYQQGPGQDPQFLISFYEKMQSDKGSIPDRFSAQQFSDYHSELNMSSLELGDSALYFCASSHQGASVTDTQYFGPGTRLTVL.

The chain carries TRBV28 and TRBJ2-2; 7 bases are shared with TRBD1. The CDR3 is 15 residues long. Trimming removed 6 bases from V and 1 base from J; junction bases left unmatched: 5. Germline lookup yields CDR1 MDHEN and CDR2 SYDVKM. The CDR3 spells CASRSGQLNTGELFF. CDR3 coding DNA: TGTGCCAGCAGGTCGGGACAGCTGAACACCGGGGAGCTGTTTTTT.

The rearrangement links TRBV27 to TRBJ1-1; maybe TRBD1 (5 bases). V gave up 3 bases and J gave up 3 bases, with 17 bases separating them. Per germline, CDR1 MNHEY and CDR2 SMNVEV (reference sequence). The CDR3 contains 16 residues. The CDR3 nucleotides are TGTGCCAGCAGTTTGCCCCCCGGAGGGGCCCACACTGAAGCTTTCTTT. Its protein is CASSLPPGGAHTEAFF.

The rearrangement joins TRBV28 to TRBJ1-3; 8 bases map to TRBD1. Germline V gene data show CDR1 as MDHEN and CDR2 as SYDVKM. V lost 6 bases and J lost 0; bases outside the gene matches: 4. CDR3 length: 15 residues. The CDR3 loop is CASRRTGGSGNTIYF. In nucleotides, the CDR3 is TGTGCCAGCAGGAGAACAGGGGGCTCTGGAAACACCATATATTTT.

This clone turned up a few times. This chain links TRBV3-1 (or the pseudogene TRBV3-2) with TRBJ2-2; D is perhaps TRBD1 (6 bases). CDR3 length: 15 residues. V gave up 5 bases and J gave up 0 bases, with 10 bases separating them. Germline CDR1 LGHDT, CDR2 YNNKEL (reference sequence). In DNA form, the CDR3 reads TGTGCCAGCAGCTGGGGACAAGCGAACACCGGGGAGCTGTTTTTT. It yields the protein CASSWGQANTGELFF.

V and J are TRBV3-1 (or the pseudogene TRBV3-2) and TRBJ2-1; no clear D gene. Germline CDR1 is LGHDT and CDR2 is YNNKEL (reference sequence). V was clipped by 1 base and J by 8 bases, with 9 bases between them. The CDR3 runs to 13 residues. The CDR3 loop is CASSQGGRDEQFF. The CDR3 DNA reads TGTGCCAGCAGCCAAGGAGGTAGAGATGAGCAGTTCTTC.

The CDR3 sequence: CASSDELRGQPSYEQYF. The CDR3 bases are TGTGCCAGCAGTGACGAGCTGAGGGGACAACCCTCCTACGAGCAGTACTTC. The rearrangement links TRBV6-1 to TRBJ2-7; maybe TRBD1 (6 bases). Trimming left V 3 bases short and J 0 bases short, with 18 bases between. The CDR3 length is 17 residues. From germline, CDR1 is MNHNS and CDR2 SASEGT.

The chain carries TRBV4-1 and TRBJ2-3, with 9 bases that match TRBD2. The J segment lost 3 bases and the V segment lost 1 base, leaving 14 bases of the junction unmatched. This CDR3 region has 19 residues. CDR1 and CDR2 from the germline V gene are MGHRA and YSYEKL. This CDR3 is CASSQVRGASGKSTDTQYF. The CDR3 nucleotides read TGCGCCAGCAGCCAAGTTCGTGGGGCTAGCGGGAAGTCGACAGATACGCAGTATTTT.

The V and J genes are TRBV19 and TRBJ2-1, with D possibly being TRBD2 (6 bases). Germline assignment: CDR1 LNHDA and CDR2 SQIVND (reference sequence). Between the trimmed V and J ends, which lost 2 bases and 9 bases, there was a span of 17 bases. The CDR3 is made up of 15 amino acids. The CDR3 DNA reads TGTGCCAGTAGTATAAGTCTTACCGGGGGTACTGAGCAGTTCTTC. This sequence encodes CASSISLTGGTEQFF. Full variable domain (remainder filled in from reference TRBV19 and TRBJ2-1): DGGITQSPKYLFRKEGQNVTLSCEQNLNHDAMYWYRQDPGQGLRLIYYSQIVNDFQKGDIAEGYSVSREKKESFPLTVTSAQKNPTAFYLCASSISLTGGTEQFFGPGTRLTVL.

This clone has only a few counts. The chain is built from TRBV6-2 or TRBV6-3 and TRBJ2-7, with TRBD2 identical over 7 bases. V trimming: 4 bases; J trimming: 1 base; junction bases outside the gene matches: 10. The CDR3 has 16 residues. Germline lookup yields CDR1 MNHEY and CDR2 SVGEGT. In nucleotides, the CDR3 is TGTGCCAGCAGTTCCCTTTTGGGAGGGCCTTCCTACGAGCAGTACTTC. Protein: CASSSLLGGPSYEQYF.

The rearrangement joins TRBV6-1 to TRBJ2-2, with 11 bases aligning to TRBD2. With 2 bases clipped from V and 5 bases from J, the junction kept 7 bases outside the gene matches. There are 17 residues in the CDR3. Germline loops: CDR1 MNHNS, CDR2 SASEGT. DNA for the CDR3: TGTGCCAGCAGTGAATCAACCCTAGCGGGAGGTACCGGGGAGCTGTTTTTT. It codes for CASSESTLAGGTGELFF.

The rearrangement uses TRBV5-1 and TRBJ1-6; D possibly corresponds to TRBD1 (6 bases). CDR3 length equals 14 residues. Germline loops: CDR1 SGHRS, CDR2 YFSETQ. Deletions cut 4 bases from V and 10 bases from J, with 15 bases between. The CDR3 spells CASSIQGGNSPLHF. The CDR3 coding sequence is TGCGCCAGCAGCATACAGGGTGGGAACTCACCCCTCCACTTT.

The gene calls are TRBV5-5 and TRBJ1-1, with 7 bases that match TRBD1. The CDR3 is 15 residues long. With 4 bases clipped from V and 1 base from J, the junction kept 7 bases outside the gene matches. Germline CDR1 reads SGHKS; CDR2 reads YYEKEE (reference sequence). For the CDR3, the DNA is TGTGCCAGCAGCCCAATCGGGACAGAGAACACTGAAGCTTTCTTT. Translating it yields CASSPIGTENTEAFF.

This chain connects TRBV9 to TRBJ2-1; TRBD2 matches 7 bases. Germline V gene data show CDR1 as SGDLS and CDR2 as YYNGEE. Trimming took 0 bases from V and 4 from J; bases not matched to a gene: 4. The CDR3 is 15 amino acids. CDR3: CASSVEPSGYNEQFF. DNA for the CDR3: TGTGCCAGCAGCGTAGAGCCTAGCGGATACAATGAGCAGTTCTTC.

The rearrangement uses TRBV3-1 (or the pseudogene TRBV3-2) and TRBJ2-1; no clear D gene. The germline gives CDR1 LGHDT, CDR2 YNNKEL (reference sequence). Trimming pared 0 bases from V and 0 bases from J, leaving 6 bases between. CDR3 length: 15 amino acids. CDR3 sequence (DNA): TGTGCCAGCAGCCAAGACTCCAGCTCCTACAATGAGCAGTTCTTC. It encodes CASSQDSSSYNEQFF.

This rearrangement joins TRBV24-1 to TRBJ2-5, with D possibly being TRBD1 (6 bases). The CDR3 contains 15 residues. The V gene lost 0 bases and the J gene lost 1 base, with 8 bases spanning the gap. CDR1 is KGHDR, CDR2 SFDVKD, per germline. The CDR3 protein is CATSDLGGGQETQYF. The CDR3 nucleotides read TGTGCCACCAGTGATTTGGGGGGCGGCCAAGAGACCCAGTACTTC.

The chain employs TRBV7-9 and TRBJ2-1, with D perhaps TRBD2 (6 bases). The CDR3 totals 16 residues. V lost 5 bases, J lost 4 bases, and 18 bases lay in between. CDR1 is SEHNR and CDR2 is FQNEAQ in the germline V gene (reference sequence). The CDR3 here is CASSPPGVGVYNEQFF. CDR3 in DNA: TGTGCCAGCAGCCCCCCGGGAGTTGGGGTGTACAATGAGCAGTTCTTC.

The chain couples TRBV7-2 to TRBJ2-5; D not resolved. Trimming removed 2 bases at V and 3 bases at J, with 16 bases between. From germline, CDR1 is SGHTA and CDR2 FQGNSA. This CDR3 is 16 amino acids long. The CDR3 region is CASSLPRLSLEETQYF. The CDR3 bases are TGTGCCAGCAGCTTACCCCGCCTATCTTTGGAAGAGACCCAGTACTTC.

The rearrangement links TRBV19 to TRBJ2-6, with D unclear. Between the trimmed V and J ends, which lost 4 bases and 1 base, there was a span of 5 bases. The CDR3 spans 14 residues. Germline loops: CDR1 LNHDA, CDR2 SQIVND (reference sequence). The CDR3 sequence is CASSTQSGANVLTF. The CDR3, as DNA: TGTGCCAGTAGTACCCAGTCTGGGGCCAACGTCCTGACTTTC.

The chain is built from TRBV4-2 and TRBJ2-2; TRBD2 matches 9 bases. Germline CDR1 and CDR2: LGHNA and YNFKEQ. Germline trimming cut 2 bases from V and 8 bases from J; bases unmatched to any gene: 18. This CDR3 comprises 19 residues. The CDR3 loop is CASSQKRLAAISVTGELFF. The CDR3 DNA reads TGTGCCAGCAGCCAAAAACGACTAGCGGCAATCTCTGTTACGGGGGAGCTGTTTTTT.

CDR3 protein: CASSGGQRSNYGYTF. In DNA form, the CDR3 reads TGTGCCAGCAGCGGAGGACAGCGCAGTAACTATGGCTACACCTTC. The chain couples TRBV5-4 to TRBJ1-2; a weak D match, TRBD1 (6 bases). Germline V gene data show CDR1 as SGHNT and CDR2 as YYREEE (reference sequence). The CDR3 covers 15 residues. Trimming stripped 4 bases from V and 1 base from J, with 14 bases between.

The chain recombines TRBV6-5 with TRBJ1-2, with 9 nucleotides matching TRBD1. CDR1 MNHEY and CDR2 SVGAGI come from the germline V gene. The ends lost 6 bases at V and 3 bases at J; junction bases unmatched: 8. CDR3 size: 15 residues. The DNA for the CDR3 is TGTGCCAGCAGCGCCGACAGGGGGGGCGACTATGGCTACACCTTC. Translating gives CASSADRGGDYGYTF.

This clone was detected only once. The chain joins TRBV5-4 to TRBJ2-7; perhaps TRBD2 as D (5 bases). V shed 4 bases and J shed 0 bases, with 14 bases lying between them. This CDR3 contains 15 residues. The germline CDR1 and CDR2 sequences are SGHNT and YYREEE (reference sequence). The CDR3 DNA reads TGTGCCAGCAGCGAAGGACTCTCCAGCTCCTACGAGCAGTACTTC. It yields the protein CASSEGLSSSYEQYF.

The chain recombines TRBV4-1 with TRBJ2-3; 13 nucleotides match TRBD2. J gave up 4 bases and V 1 base, and 5 bases lay outside the gene matches. Germline lookup yields CDR1 MGHRA and CDR2 YSYEKL. CDR3 length: 17 amino acids. CDR3 loop: CASSQVALAGGADTQYF. The CDR3 nucleotides are TGCGCCAGCAGCCAAGTCGCACTAGCGGGAGGGGCAGATACGCAGTATTTT.

The chain is built from TRBV3-1 (or the pseudogene TRBV3-2) and TRBJ2-5; no clear D. V lost 2 bases, J lost 1 base, and 11 bases lay in between. CDR3 size: 15 residues. The germline V gene encodes CDR1 LGHDT and CDR2 YNNKEL (reference sequence). The CDR3 spells CASSQIVAFQETQYF. As DNA, the CDR3 is TGTGCCAGCAGCCAAATCGTAGCTTTCCAAGAGACCCAGTACTTC.

This chain uses TRBV6-5 with TRBJ1-5; 8 bases match TRBD1. V shed 8 bases, J shed 4 bases, and the junction held 7 bases outside the gene matches. This CDR3 contains 14 residues. The germline V gene has CDR1 MNHEY and CDR2 SVGAGI. CDR3 loop: CASRTDRVNQPQHF. Here the CDR3 DNA reads TGTGCCAGCCGAACGGACAGGGTAAATCAGCCCCAGCATTTT.